This note documents a single T cell receptor (beta chain) sequence. The data were produced by immunoSEQ multiplex PCR, yet TCRdb's version contains in-frame clones alone and is incomplete. The sample consists of about 110,000 clones, around 93% of them appearing once. The CDR3 consists of 16 residues. Germline V gene lookup returns CDR1 SGHRS and CDR2 YFSETQ. V trimming: 4 bases; J trimming: 0 bases; junction bases outside the gene matches: 6. The data stem from a study of T cell changes during pregnancy in multiple sclerosis. The chain uses TRBV5-1 and TRBJ2-3, with 9 bases fitting TRBD2. This clonotype was sampled from a female donor in good health, enrolled as a control in a pregnancy study. The sample consisted of peripheral blood, taken in the third trimester of pregnancy. CDR3 nucleotides: TGCGCCAGCAGCCCGGGACTAGCCTATAGCACAGATACGCAGTATTTT. Protein: CASSPGLAYSTDTQYF.